This record concerns one T cell receptor (beta chain) sequence. What antigen it recognizes has not been identified. No per-base quality is available; no much larger clone lies one base away. The sample comes from a study of CD8 T cells in Susac syndrome (dated by TCRdb to between 2019 and 2020). Regarding the research as a whole: Whether CD8+ T cell activation and differentiation in Susac syndrome was antigen driven was tested using repertoire sequencing. The clonality of the CD8+ T cell repertoire was compared across 11 to 12 healthy donors, roughly 14 Susac syndrome patients and under 17 multiple sclerosis patients.

V is reduced by 6 bases and J by 5 bases, leaving a spacing of 11 bases between them. CDR1 SGHKS and CDR2 YYEKEE were looked up in the germline V gene (reference sequence). From the cysteine through the phenylalanine, the CDR3 covers 12 amino acids. Only CDR3 DNA remains: 36 bases, in frame from the first base. Peripheral blood CD8+ and CD4+ T cells from healthy donors, Susac syndrome patients and multiple sclerosis patients were profiled using high-throughput TCR beta sequencing. Treatment-naive patients with stable or active relapsing-remitting disease fulfilling revised McDonald criteria were used as multiple sclerosis controls. Bulk CD8+ and CD4+ T cells were purified by magnetic negative isolation, whereas CD8+ TEMRA cells were enriched by FACS. Blood was collected in EDTA tubes and processed within 24 hours, with PBMCs isolated through density gradient centrifugation. PBMCs intended for TCR sequencing were frozen in liquid nitrogen and were later thawed in a 37 degrees C water bath. Purity of sorted or isolated CD4+, CD8+ and CD8+ TEMRA cells was at least 90%.

Broader findings and caveats from the paper: The study acknowledged that relatively few individuals were included in the TCR sequencing and HLA analysis.

RNA was extracted using the RNeasy kit, and about 0.5 to 1 ug of the RNA was reverse transcribed with random hexamers. The immunoSEQ multiplex PCR assay, which covers 54 Vbeta and 13 Jbeta segments, was used to amplify TCR beta CDR3 regions. Bias from PCR amplification was corrected by using a synthetic template baseline for primer optimization and for computational correction. Per the authors' processing: Only productive sequences were kept, with reads annotated to V, D and J genes according to IMGT and analyzed in immunoSEQ Analyzer. To calculate clonality, Shannon entropy was normalized by log2 of the number of productive unique sequences and then subtracted from one. For each patient and control, public and private clones were evaluated within the 100 most prevalent clones. Susac-specific clones were defined as absent from healthy and MS cohorts, some 1,000 published viral clones and other ImmuneACCESS disease sequences. Using fastp trimming at Q25 and MiXCR clonotype assembly, TCRdb reanalyzed the public sequencing data and kept in-frame beta chains. Merged by CDR3 protein, the rows form single entries marked with the most common genes and DNA. The V and J calls and clone size are TCRdb's, not the authors'. The sample records around 280,000 distinct CDR3 sequences, roughly 81% of which are singletons. Of the sample, around 0.12% falls within the top ten clones.

The TCR comes from a human donor with multiple sclerosis. Rearrangement joined TRBV5-5 to TRBJ2-5, and the D gene may be TRBD2, 6 bases matching. Material: CD8+ T cells from PBMCs. This receptor has the CDR3 CASNGGRETQYF. The DNA sequence is as follows: TGTGCCAGCAACGGGGGTCGGGAGACCCAGTACTTC.